This T cell receptor beta chain was recorded in a study of cytomegalovirus exposure and HLA in healthy donors. Turning to the study itself: Early released data comprised 75 million to 100 million unique TCRs from HLA-typed donors. General observations from the study: Immune exposure information comprised only CMV serostatus. Evidence from a later analysis indicated that most CMV-associated TCR beta chains looked HLA-restricted.

CDR1 and CDR2 from the germline V gene are LGHNA and YSLEER. Trimming took off 1 base at V and 3 bases at J, with 7 bases between the two ends. This CDR3 comprises 13 residues. PCR primers comprised 60 Vbeta and 13 Jbeta primers. Method: immunoSEQ multiplex PCR; TCRdb's copy keeps in-frame clones and lacks some. The data hold approximately 190,000 clones, with 80% to 85% observed a single time. A note on this clone: Antigen: not known.

J is TRBJ2-7 and V is TRBV4-3, with unresolved D. The sequence came from a woman between 18 and 30 years old in good health and CMV-seronegative. The sample was PBMCs. DNA of the CDR3: TGCGCCAGCAGCCAAGGCCAGTACTACGAGCAGTACTTC. This gives the protein CASSQGQYYEQYF.